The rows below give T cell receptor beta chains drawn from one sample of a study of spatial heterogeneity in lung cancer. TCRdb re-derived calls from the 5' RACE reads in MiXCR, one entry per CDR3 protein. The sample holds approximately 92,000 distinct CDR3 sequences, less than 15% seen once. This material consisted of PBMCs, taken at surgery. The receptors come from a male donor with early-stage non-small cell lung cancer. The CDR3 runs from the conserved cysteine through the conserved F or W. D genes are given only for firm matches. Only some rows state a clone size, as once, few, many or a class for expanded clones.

TGTGCCAGCAACCTCCGTTGGGACACTGAAGCTTTCTTT	CASNLRWDTEAFF	NA	TRBV6-6	TRBJ1-1	few
TGTGCCAGCAGCTTTCTAAAGAGCACAGATACGCAGTATTTT	CASSFLKSTDTQYF	NA	TRBV7-2	TRBJ2-3	NA
TGTGCCAGCAGCAGGACAGGGGGTAGCAATCAGCCCCAGCATTTT	CASSRTGGSNQPQHF	TRBD1	TRBV6-2/TRBV6-3	TRBJ1-5	few
TGTGCCAGCAGCTTAGCGGGGACGTATAAAAAACTGTTTTTT	CASSLAGTYKKLFF	NA	TRBV7-2	TRBJ1-4	few
TGTGCTAGTGGTTTGGCCCTACAGGGTTGGGACACTGAAGCTTTCTTT	CASGLALQGWDTEAFF	NA	TRBV12-5	TRBJ1-1	few
TGCAGCGTCGGGACGGTCGCCTACAATGAGCAGTTCTTC	CSVGTVAYNEQFF	NA	TRBV29-1	TRBJ2-1	few
TGCAGTGCTAATCCGGGACAGGGAAACTATGGCTACACCTTC	CSANPGQGNYGYTF	TRBD1	TRBV20-1	TRBJ1-2	many
TGTGCCAGCAGCTTAGACTCGGGACAGTACAATGAGCAGTTCTTC	CASSLDSGQYNEQFF	TRBD1	TRBV7-9	TRBJ2-1	few
TGTGCCAGCAGCTTGGGACAGGGGAGCACAGATACGCAGTATTTT	CASSLGQGSTDTQYF	TRBD1	TRBV7-9	TRBJ2-3	many
TGTGCCAGCAGCTTAGCAGCGGGGGTCTCCAAGGAGCAGTACTTC	CASSLAAGVSKEQYF	TRBD2	TRBV7-9	TRBJ2-7	NA
TGTGCCAGCAGGGAGACAGTCGCAACTAATGAAAAACTGTTTTTT	CASRETVATNEKLFF	NA	TRBV2	TRBJ1-4	many
TGTGCGTCAGGGCATGGCTACACCTTC	CASGHGYTF	NA	TRBV6-5	TRBJ1-2	NA
TGTGCCAGCAGTTTACAGGACCAAATTGAAGCTTTCTTT	CASSLQDQIEAFF	NA	TRBV28	TRBJ1-1	NA
TGCGCCAGCAGGGGACAAAACCAGCCCCAGCATTTT	CASRGQNQPQHF	NA	TRBV10-2	TRBJ1-5	NA
TGTGCCAGCAGGCGCAAGACCCCCCGGACTGAAGCTTTCTTT	CASRRKTPRTEAFF	NA	TRBV7-2	TRBJ1-1	NA
TGTGCCAGCAGCGCCAGATCACTCGGGCCCCAAGAGACCCAGTACTTC	CASSARSLGPQETQYF	NA	TRBV9	TRBJ2-5	many
TGTGCCAGCAGCGCCCGACCAAGGGGTCCGGTCGATAATTCACCCCTCCACTTT	CASSARPRGPVDNSPLHF	NA	TRBV7-2	TRBJ1-6	few
TGTGCCAGCAGCCCTAGCGGGACGGGCACAGATACGCAGTATTTT	CASSPSGTGTDTQYF	TRBD2	TRBV7-9	TRBJ2-3	NA
TGTGCCTGGAGTCAACCCCCAGGAGGCTACACCTTC	CAWSQPPGGYTF	NA	TRBV30	TRBJ1-2	NA